One and the same sample provided the 18 T cell receptor beta chains below, sequenced in a study of T-cell memory formation after mild COVID-19. MiXCR, applied by TCRdb to the 5' RACE reads, yields one record per CDR3 protein. Among roughly 340,000 distinct CDR3 sequences listed, around 15% were seen once. Sequenced material: PBMCs or a T cell subset sorted from them (not recorded which). The receptors were sampled from a man younger than 35 who had mild COVID-19 (a few samples of this study predate the infection). Cell type and time point are not known.

The chain is built from TRBV6-5 and TRBJ2-5, with D possibly being TRBD2 (6 bases). Trimming left V 0 bases short and J 2 bases short, with 13 bases between. Germline values: CDR1 MNHEY, CDR2 SVGAGI. This CDR3 has 16 residues. CDR3 amino acids: CASSYSSGTLQETQYF. The CDR3 DNA sequence: TGTGCCAGCAGTTACTCCTCCGGGACTTTACAAGAGACCCAGTACTTC.

The chain combines TRBV29-1 with TRBJ2-5, with a possible D match to TRBD2 (5 bases). Germline V gene data show CDR1 as SQVTM and CDR2 as ANQGSEA. The CDR3 totals 13 residues. Trimming pared 0 bases from V and 2 bases from J, leaving 7 bases between. CDR3 DNA: TGCAGCGTTGAAGAGAGGGAGCAAGAGACCCAGTACTTC. Residues: CSVEEREQETQYF.

This clonotype was recorded a few times. The V and J genes are TRBV6-6 and TRBJ1-5; unclear D gene. Trimming stripped 8 bases from V and 6 bases from J, with 11 bases between. Per germline, CDR1 MNHNY and CDR2 SVGAGI (reference sequence). CDR3 size: 12 residues. CDR3 nucleotide sequence: TGTGCCAGCTCCGATTCGGGTCAGCCCCAGCATTTT. Protein sequence: CASSDSGQPQHF.

This clonotype has more than one count but fewer than ten. The chain joins TRBV10-2 to TRBJ2-6; 7 nucleotides align to TRBD1. This CDR3 contains 15 residues. V shed 3 bases and J 4 bases; nucleotides not matched to a gene: 3. Germline V gene data show CDR1 as WSHSY and CDR2 as SAAADI. The CDR3 is CASSDTGAGANVLTF. The CDR3 nucleotides are TGCGCCAGCAGTGACACAGGGGCCGGGGCCAACGTCCTGACTTTC.

There are a few counts of this clonotype. The V and J genes are TRBV3-1 and TRBJ2-4; no definite D call. V was clipped by 3 bases and J by 0 bases, with 9 bases between them. The CDR3 runs to 15 residues. Germline V CDR1 and CDR2: LGHDT, YNNKEL (reference sequence). The CDR3 is CASSQGILAKNIQYF. Written as DNA, the CDR3 is TGTGCCAGCAGCCAGGGGATTCTAGCCAAAAACATTCAGTACTTC.

This clonotype was picked up a small number of times. For the CDR3, the DNA is TGCACCACCGTTGGGGGGCCCGACAATGAGCAGTTCTTC. It translates to CTTVGGPDNEQFF. The gene calls are TRBV29-1 and TRBJ2-1, with D perhaps matching TRBD1 or TRBD2 (6 bases each). Germline V lookup: CDR1 SQVTM, CDR2 ANQGSEA. The CDR3 covers 13 residues.

This clonotype has a count of ten or more. V usage is TRBV2 and J usage is TRBJ2-5; D gene ambiguous. The CDR3 covers 16 residues. The germline gives CDR1 SNHLY, CDR2 FYNNEI. The germline V and J ends were trimmed by 2 bases and 4 bases, with 17 bases remaining between them. This CDR3 reads CASSESRATAGETQYF. The CDR3 nucleotides read TGTGCCAGCAGTGAATCTCGTGCAACCGCCGGAGAGACCCAGTACTTC. The variable domain in full, completed from reference TRBV2 and TRBJ2-5, reads EPEVTQTPSHQVTQMGQEVILRCVPISNHLYFYWYRQILGQKVEFLVSFYNNEISEKSEIFDDQFSVERPDGSNFTLKIRSTKLEDSAMYFCASSESRATAGETQYFGPGTRLLVL.

The chain uses TRBV21-1 and TRBJ2-2; the DNA was not used to check the table's D call, TRBD2. TRBV21-1 is assigned pseudogene status. The CDR3 is 19 residues long. The CDR3 bases are TGTGCCAGCAGCAAATGCCCCCCCACTAGCGGGGGGCCCAACGGGGAGCTGTTTTTT. Translation: CASSKCPPTSGGPNGELFF.

The table lists this clonotype with a few counts. This chain connects TRBV5-1 to TRBJ2-7, with 10 positions matching TRBD2. The CDR3 has 16 amino acids. V dropped 4 bases and J dropped 2; count of bases not matched to a gene: 9. CDR1 is SGHRS, CDR2 YFSETQ, per germline. The CDR3: CASSVASGGPPYEQYV. The CDR3 DNA sequence: TGCGCCAGCAGCGTTGCTAGCGGGGGCCCGCCCTACGAGCAGTACGTC.

This clonotype was seen only a few times. The rearrangement joins TRBV7-2 to TRBJ2-1; the D is unclear. Trimming removed 4 bases from V and 13 bases from J, with 14 bases in between. Germline CDR1 and CDR2: SGHTA and FQGNSA. The CDR3 length is 12 residues. As DNA, the CDR3 is TGTGCCAGCAGCTCCGGACCAGCCAGACAGTTCTTC. It encodes CASSSGPARQFF.

This clonotype was seen ten or more times. The rearrangement links TRBV7-9 to TRBJ2-5; D possibly corresponds to TRBD1 (6 bases). CDR1 is SEHNR, CDR2 FQNEAQ, per germline (reference sequence). Deletions cut 6 bases from V and 2 bases from J, with 13 bases between. The CDR3 consists of 14 residues. For the CDR3, the DNA is TGTGCCAGCAGTAGGGACACGGTGCAAGAGACCCAGTACTTC. The encoded protein is CASSRDTVQETQYF.

This clonotype has a count of ten or more. This chain joins TRBV12-3 or TRBV12-4 and TRBJ1-1; a weak D match, TRBD1 (6 bases). Trimming removed 2 bases from V and 4 bases from J, with 11 bases in between. The CDR3 has 14 amino acids. DNA for the CDR3: TGTGCCAGCAGTTTACGGGGGCACGGCACTGAAGCTTTCTTT. Its translation: CASSLRGHGTEAFF.

There are a few counts of this clonotype. The rearrangement joins TRBV4-3 to TRBJ1-4; TRBD1 is a possible D gene (6 bases). Per the germline V gene, CDR1 is LGHNA and CDR2 is YSLEER. The CDR3 has 16 amino acids. The V gene lost 1 base and the J gene lost 8 bases, with 17 bases spanning the gap. CDR3 DNA: TGCGCCAGCAGCCAAGGGTTGGGTGGGGGGCTCGAAAAACTGTTTTTT. This sequence encodes CASSQGLGGGLEKLFF.

In this sample, this clonotype turned up many times. This sequence joins TRBV20-1 and TRBJ2-5, with D possibly matching TRBD2 (5 bases). The V gene's germline CDR1 is DFQATT and CDR2 SNEGSKA (reference sequence). With 3 bases removed from V and 3 bases from J, the gap between germline ends came to 11 bases. The CDR3 sequence is 13 residues long. CDR3 sequence (DNA): TGCAGTGCTAGCGGGAATAGGAAAGAGACCCAGTACTTC. Its translation: CSASGNRKETQYF.

This clonotype was observed a handful of times. The chain couples TRBV7-8 to TRBJ1-1; possible D gene TRBD1, 6 bases. The CDR3 spans 16 residues. Per germline, CDR1 SGHVS and CDR2 FQNEAQ. The V gene lost 1 base and the J gene lost 0 bases, with 12 bases spanning the gap. The CDR3 here is CASSLGPGAVNTEAFF. CDR3 nucleotide sequence: TGTGCCAGCAGCTTAGGCCCAGGGGCCGTGAACACTGAAGCTTTCTTT.

This clonotype appeared a few times. The rearrangement links TRBV5-1 to TRBJ2-5; D call uncertain. Germline values: CDR1 SGHRS, CDR2 YFSETQ. The germline V and J ends were trimmed by 3 bases and 7 bases, with 10 bases remaining between them. The CDR3 runs 12 residues. The CDR3 sequence is CASSSELGTQYF. The CDR3, as DNA: TGCGCCAGCAGCTCCGAACTGGGGACCCAGTACTTC.

This clonotype was counted between two and nine times. This chain connects TRBV7-9 to TRBJ2-7; 8 bases agree with TRBD1. V dropped 5 bases and J dropped 4; count of bases not matched to a gene: 10. This CDR3 has 15 amino acids. The V gene's germline CDR1 is SEHNR and CDR2 FQNEAQ (reference sequence). CDR3 in amino acids: CASSPPLTGEYEQYF. The CDR3 DNA reads as TGTGCCAGCAGCCCACCACTGACAGGGGAGTACGAGCAGTACTTC.

In the case of this clonotype: A junction boundary mismatches the germline segment, possibly from a read error. This sequence joins TRBV20-1 and TRBJ1-3; D is ambiguous. The CDR3 is made up of 14 amino acids. The germline V gene encodes CDR1 DFQATT and CDR2 SNEGSKA (reference sequence). The DNA of the CDR3 is TGCAGTGCTAGTAGTCACAACTCTGGACACACCATATATTTT. Protein sequence: CSASSHNSGHTIYF.